A single T cell receptor (beta chain) is shown here with its context. Its target is not known. The sample belongs to a study of monozygotic twins with inflammatory bowel disease. CDR3 length equals 15 residues. Germline V gene lookup returns CDR1 KGHSH and CDR2 LQKENI. TCRdb re-called the 5' RACE reads and gives one entry per CDR3 protein, without DNA. The specimen's table records about 300,000 distinct CDR3 sequences. Study-level findings and limits: IBD patients shared fewer clonotypes with other individuals than healthy twins, especially patients with disease activity signs.

The sequenced sample was blood. The receptor comes from a human donor with ulcerative colitis or Crohn's disease, or a healthy co-twin of an affected twin (not recorded which). The V and J genes are TRBV18 and TRBJ2-7; TCRdb returns TRBD1, unconfirmable since there is no DNA. The CDR3 loop is CASSPNPGTGYEQYF.